This record looks at one TCR beta chain sequence and its context. The data were taken from a study of blood T cells in healthy people across ages. Then a second PCR, running roughly 7 to 11 cycles, was carried out with a sample-barcoded 5' primer and a J-beta primer mix. TCRdb called the 5' RACE reads again in MiXCR, with one record for every CDR3 protein. The sample has about 700,000 distinct CDR3 sequences, 32% seen once. Sequences were obtained from blood. The sequence was obtained from a woman of 80 years or more in good health.

The CDR3 reads CASSQNPGIDQPQHF. CDR3 coding DNA: TGTGCCAGCAGTCAAAACCCCGGGATCGATCAGCCCCAGCATTTT. The genes are TRBV12-3 or TRBV12-4 and TRBJ1-5; D remains ambiguous. This CDR3 contains 15 residues. The V gene lost 5 bases and the J gene lost 5 bases, with 16 bases spanning the gap.